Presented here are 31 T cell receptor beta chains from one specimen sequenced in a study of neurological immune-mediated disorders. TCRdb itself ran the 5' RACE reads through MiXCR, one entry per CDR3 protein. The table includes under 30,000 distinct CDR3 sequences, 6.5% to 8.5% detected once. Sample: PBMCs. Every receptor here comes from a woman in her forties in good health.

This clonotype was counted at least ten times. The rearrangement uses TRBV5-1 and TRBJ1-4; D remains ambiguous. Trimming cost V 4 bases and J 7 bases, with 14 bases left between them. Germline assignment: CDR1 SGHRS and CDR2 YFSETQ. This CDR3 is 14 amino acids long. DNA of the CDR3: TGCGCCAGCAGCACGGACGGTCGATTTGAAAAACTGTTTTTT. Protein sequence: CASSTDGRFEKLFF.

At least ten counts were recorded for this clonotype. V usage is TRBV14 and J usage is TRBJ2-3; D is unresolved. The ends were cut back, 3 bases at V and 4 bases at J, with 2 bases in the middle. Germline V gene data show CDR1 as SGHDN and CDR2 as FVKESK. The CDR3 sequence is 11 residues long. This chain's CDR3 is CASSHSDTQYF. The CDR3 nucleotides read TGTGCCAGCAGCCATTCAGATACGCAGTATTTT.

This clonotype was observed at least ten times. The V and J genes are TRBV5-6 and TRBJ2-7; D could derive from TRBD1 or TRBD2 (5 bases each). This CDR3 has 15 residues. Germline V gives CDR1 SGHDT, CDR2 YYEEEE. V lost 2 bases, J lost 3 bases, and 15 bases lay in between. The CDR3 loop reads CASSFRGVGLYEQYF. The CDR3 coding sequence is TGTGCCAGCAGCTTTCGAGGGGTCGGCCTCTACGAGCAGTACTTC.

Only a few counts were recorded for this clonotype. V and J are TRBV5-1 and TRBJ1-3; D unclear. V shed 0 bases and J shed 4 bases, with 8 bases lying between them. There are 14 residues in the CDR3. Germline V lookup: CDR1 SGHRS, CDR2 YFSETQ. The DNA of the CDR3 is TGCGCCAGCAGCTTGGAGGGTTCCGGAAACACCATATATTTT. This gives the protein CASSLEGSGNTIYF.

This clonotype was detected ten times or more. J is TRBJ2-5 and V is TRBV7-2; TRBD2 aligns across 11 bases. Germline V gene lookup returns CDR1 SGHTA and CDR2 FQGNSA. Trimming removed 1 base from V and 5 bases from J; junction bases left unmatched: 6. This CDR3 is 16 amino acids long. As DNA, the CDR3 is TGTGCCAGCAGCTTAGTCTCTATAGCGGGAGGGGAGACCCAGTACTTC. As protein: CASSLVSIAGGETQYF.

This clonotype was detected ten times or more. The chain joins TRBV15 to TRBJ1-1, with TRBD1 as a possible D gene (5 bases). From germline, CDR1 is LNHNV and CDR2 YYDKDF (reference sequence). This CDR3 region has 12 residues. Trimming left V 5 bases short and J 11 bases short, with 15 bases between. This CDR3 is CATSWAQGIAFF. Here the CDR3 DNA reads TGTGCCACCAGCTGGGCGCAGGGCATCGCTTTCTTT.

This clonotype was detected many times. CDR3 sequence reads: CASSSAGAAVYEQYF. In DNA, the CDR3 is TGTGCCAGCAGTTCCGCCGGGGCCGCCGTGTACGAGCAGTACTTC. The V call is TRBV28, the J call TRBJ2-7; possibly TRBD1 or TRBD2 for D (5 bases each). The V gene's germline CDR1 is MDHEN and CDR2 SYDVKM. Trimming removed 4 bases at V and 4 bases at J, with 17 bases between. This CDR3 spans 15 amino acids.

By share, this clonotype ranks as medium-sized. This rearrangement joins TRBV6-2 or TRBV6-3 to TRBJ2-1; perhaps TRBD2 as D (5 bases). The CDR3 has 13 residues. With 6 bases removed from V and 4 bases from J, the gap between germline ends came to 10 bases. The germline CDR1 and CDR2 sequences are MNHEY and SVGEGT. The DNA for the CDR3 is TGTGCCAGCAGCCGCGGGTCGTACAATGAGCAGTTCTTC. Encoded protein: CASSRGSYNEQFF.

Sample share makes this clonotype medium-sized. The CDR3 DNA reads as TGTGCCTGGACTGGTCGGGACGAGCAGTACTTC. Translating gives CAWTGRDEQYF. The V and J genes are TRBV30 and TRBJ2-7, with unresolved D. The germline V gene has CDR1 GTSNPN and CDR2 SVGIG (reference sequence). V lost 4 bases and J lost 5, with 9 bases in between. This CDR3 spans 11 amino acids. Filled out from reference TRBV30 and TRBJ2-7, the complete variable domain reads SQTIHQWPATLVQPVGSPLSLECTVEGTSNPNLYWYRQAAGRGLQLLFYSVGIGQISSEVPQNLSASRPQDRQFILSSKKLLLSDSGFYLCAWTGRDEQYFGPGTRLTVT.

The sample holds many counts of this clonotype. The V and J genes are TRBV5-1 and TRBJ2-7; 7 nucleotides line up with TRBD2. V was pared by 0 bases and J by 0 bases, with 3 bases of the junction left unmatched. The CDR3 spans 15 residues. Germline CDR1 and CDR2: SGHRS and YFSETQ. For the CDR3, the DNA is TGCGCCAGCAGCTTGGTGGGGGGGGTCTCCTACGAGCAGTACTTC. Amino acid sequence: CASSLVGGVSYEQYF. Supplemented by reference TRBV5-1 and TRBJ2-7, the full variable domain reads KAGVTQTPRYLIKTRGQQVTLSCSPISGHRSVSWYQQTPGQGLQFLFEYFSETQRNKGNFPGRFSGRQFSNSRSEMNVSTLELGDSALYLCASSLVGGVSYEQYFGPGTRLTVT.

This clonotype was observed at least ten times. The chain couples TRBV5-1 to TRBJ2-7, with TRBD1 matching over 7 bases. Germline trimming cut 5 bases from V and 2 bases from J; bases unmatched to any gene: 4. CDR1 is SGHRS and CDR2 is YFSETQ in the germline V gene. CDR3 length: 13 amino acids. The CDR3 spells CASRQGSTYEQYF. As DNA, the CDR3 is TGCGCCAGCAGACAGGGGAGCACCTACGAGCAGTACTTC.

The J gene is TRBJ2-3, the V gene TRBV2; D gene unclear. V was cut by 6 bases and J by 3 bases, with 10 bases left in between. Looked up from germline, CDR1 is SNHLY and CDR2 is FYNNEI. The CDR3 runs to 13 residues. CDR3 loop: CASSNDGTDTQYF. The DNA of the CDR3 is TGTGCCAGCAGCAACGATGGGACAGATACGCAGTATTTT.

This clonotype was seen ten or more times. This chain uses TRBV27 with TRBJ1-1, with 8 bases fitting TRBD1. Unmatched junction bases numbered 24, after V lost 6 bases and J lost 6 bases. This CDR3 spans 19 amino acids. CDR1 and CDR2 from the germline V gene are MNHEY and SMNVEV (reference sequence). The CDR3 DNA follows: TGTGCCAGCAGCCCCCATGGGAGGACAGGGTGGCTAAAGGGGTCTGAAGCTTTCTTT. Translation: CASSPHGRTGWLKGSEAFF.

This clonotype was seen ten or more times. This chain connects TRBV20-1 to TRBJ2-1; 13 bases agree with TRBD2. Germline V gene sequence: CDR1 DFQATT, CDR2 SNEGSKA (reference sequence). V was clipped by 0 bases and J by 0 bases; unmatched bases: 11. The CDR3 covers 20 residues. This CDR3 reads CSARDRGLAGEPSSYNEQFF. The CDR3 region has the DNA TGCAGTGCTAGAGATCGAGGACTAGCGGGAGAACCTAGCTCCTACAATGAGCAGTTCTTC.

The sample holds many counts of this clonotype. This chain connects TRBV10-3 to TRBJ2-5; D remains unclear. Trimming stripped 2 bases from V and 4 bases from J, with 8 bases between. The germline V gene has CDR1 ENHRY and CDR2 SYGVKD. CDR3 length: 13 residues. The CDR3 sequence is CAISEMLTETQYF. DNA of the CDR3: TGTGCCATCAGTGAGATGTTGACAGAGACCCAGTACTTC.

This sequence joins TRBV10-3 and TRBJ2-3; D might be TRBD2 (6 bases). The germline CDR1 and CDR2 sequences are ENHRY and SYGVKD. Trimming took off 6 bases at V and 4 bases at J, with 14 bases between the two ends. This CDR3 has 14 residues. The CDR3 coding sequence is TGTGCCATCAGAACAGGACTACCACCAGATACGCAGTATTTT. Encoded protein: CAIRTGLPPDTQYF.

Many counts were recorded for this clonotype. CDR3: CASSKVFGYTF. As DNA, the CDR3 is TGTGCCAGCAGCAAAGTTTTTGGCTACACCTTC. The chain couples TRBV21-1 to TRBJ1-2. TRBV21-1 is marked as a pseudogene. The CDR3 sequence is 11 residues long.

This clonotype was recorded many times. CDR3 DNA sequence: TGTGCCAGCAGCTTAGCCTCGACAGGGGTAGCCAAAAACATTCAGTACTTC. Protein product: CASSLASTGVAKNIQYF. The rearrangement uses TRBV7-2 and TRBJ2-4; 8 bases match TRBD1. Germline CDR1 and CDR2: SGHTA and FQGNSA. The CDR3 runs 17 residues. Trimming took 0 bases from V and 0 from J; bases not matched to a gene: 4.

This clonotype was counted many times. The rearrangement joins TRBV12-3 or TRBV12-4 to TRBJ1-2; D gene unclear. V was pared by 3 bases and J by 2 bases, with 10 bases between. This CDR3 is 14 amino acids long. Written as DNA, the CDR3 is TGTGCCAGCAGTTTTTCGGCCGGGAACTATGGCTACACCTTC. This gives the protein CASSFSAGNYGYTF.

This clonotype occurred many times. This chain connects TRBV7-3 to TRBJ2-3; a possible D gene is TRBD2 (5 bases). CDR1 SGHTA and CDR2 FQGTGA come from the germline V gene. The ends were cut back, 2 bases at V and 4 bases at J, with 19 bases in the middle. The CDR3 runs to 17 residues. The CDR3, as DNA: TGTGCCAGCAGCTTAGGGTTTTGGGCAGACGGGGCAGATACGCAGTATTTT. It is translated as CASSLGFWADGADTQYF.

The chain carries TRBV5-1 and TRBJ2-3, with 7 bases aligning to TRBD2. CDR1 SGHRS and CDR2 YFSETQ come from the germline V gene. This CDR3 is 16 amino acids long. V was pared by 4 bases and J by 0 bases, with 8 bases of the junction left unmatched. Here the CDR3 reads CASSLGGTKSTDTQYF. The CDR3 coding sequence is TGCGCCAGCAGCCTGGGGGGGACTAAGAGCACAGATACGCAGTATTTT.

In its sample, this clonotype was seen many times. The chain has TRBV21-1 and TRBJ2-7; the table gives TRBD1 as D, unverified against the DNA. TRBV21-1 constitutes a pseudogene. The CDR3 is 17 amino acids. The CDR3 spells CASSKFPDRERCYEQYF. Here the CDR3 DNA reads TGTGCCAGCAGCAAATTTCCGGACAGGGAAAGATGCTACGAGCAGTACTTC.

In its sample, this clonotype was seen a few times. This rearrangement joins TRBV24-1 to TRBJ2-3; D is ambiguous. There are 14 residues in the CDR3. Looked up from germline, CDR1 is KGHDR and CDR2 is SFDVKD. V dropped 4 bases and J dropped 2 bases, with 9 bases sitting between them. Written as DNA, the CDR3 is TGTGCCACCAGTGACTGGGGTAACACAGATACGCAGTATTTT. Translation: CATSDWGNTDTQYF.

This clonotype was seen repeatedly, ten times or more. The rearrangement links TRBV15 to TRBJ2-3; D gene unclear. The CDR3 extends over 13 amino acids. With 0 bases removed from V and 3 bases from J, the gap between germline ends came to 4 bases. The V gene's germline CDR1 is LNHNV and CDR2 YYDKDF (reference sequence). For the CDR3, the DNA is TGTGCCACCAGCAGAGAGTCGACAGATACGCAGTATTTT. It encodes CATSRESTDTQYF.

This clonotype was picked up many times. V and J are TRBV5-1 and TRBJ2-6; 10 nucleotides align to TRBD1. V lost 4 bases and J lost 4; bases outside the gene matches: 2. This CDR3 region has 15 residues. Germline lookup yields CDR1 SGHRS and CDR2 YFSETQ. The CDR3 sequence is CASSGTGDGANVLTF. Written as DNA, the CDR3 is TGCGCCAGCAGCGGGACAGGGGACGGGGCCAACGTCCTGACTTTC.

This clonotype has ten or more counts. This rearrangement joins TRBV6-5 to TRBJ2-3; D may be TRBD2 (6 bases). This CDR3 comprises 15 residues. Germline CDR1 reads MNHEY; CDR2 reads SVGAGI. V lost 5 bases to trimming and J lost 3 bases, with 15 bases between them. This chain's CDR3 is CASSIFGSSTDTQYF. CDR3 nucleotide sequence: TGTGCCAGCAGTATATTCGGGAGTTCGACAGATACGCAGTATTTT.

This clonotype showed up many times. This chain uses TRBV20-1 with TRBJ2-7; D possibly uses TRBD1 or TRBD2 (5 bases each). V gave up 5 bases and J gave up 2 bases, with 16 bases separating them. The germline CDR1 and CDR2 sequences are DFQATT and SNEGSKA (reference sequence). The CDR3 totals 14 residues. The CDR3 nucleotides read TGCAGTGCTCCGCCGGGGACCTCCGCCTACGAGCAGTACTTC. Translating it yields CSAPPGTSAYEQYF.

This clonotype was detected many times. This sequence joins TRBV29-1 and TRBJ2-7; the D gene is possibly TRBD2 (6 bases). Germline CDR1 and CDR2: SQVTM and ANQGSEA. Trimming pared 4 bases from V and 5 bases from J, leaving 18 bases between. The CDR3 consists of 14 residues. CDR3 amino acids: CSVGGLRDLNEQYF. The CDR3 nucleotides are TGCAGCGTTGGAGGACTGAGGGACTTAAACGAGCAGTACTTC.

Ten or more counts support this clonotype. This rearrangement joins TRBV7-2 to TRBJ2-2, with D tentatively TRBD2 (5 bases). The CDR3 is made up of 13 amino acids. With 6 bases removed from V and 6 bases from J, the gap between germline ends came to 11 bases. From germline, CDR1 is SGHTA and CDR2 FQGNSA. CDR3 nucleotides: TGTGCCAGCAGTACCCTTAGCGCCGGGGAGCTGTTTTTT. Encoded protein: CASSTLSAGELFF.

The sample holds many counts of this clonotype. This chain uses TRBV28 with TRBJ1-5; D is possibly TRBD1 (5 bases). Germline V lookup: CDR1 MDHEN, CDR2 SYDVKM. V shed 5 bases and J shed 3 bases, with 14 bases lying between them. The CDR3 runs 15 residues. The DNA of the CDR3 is TGTGCCAGCAGTCCGTCGGGGCTGGTCAATCAGCCCCAGCATTTT. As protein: CASSPSGLVNQPQHF.

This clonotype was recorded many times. DNA for the CDR3: TGTGCCAGCAGCCCTCAAAGGGGACTAGCGAGAATCACAGATACGCAGTATTTT. Its protein is CASSPQRGLARITDTQYF. The rearrangement joins TRBV9 to TRBJ2-3; 10 bases align to TRBD2. This CDR3 region has 18 residues. The ends lost 4 bases at V and 2 bases at J; junction bases unmatched: 13. CDR1 is SGDLS and CDR2 is YYNGEE in the germline V gene.